A single sample gave rise to the 5 T cell receptor beta chains below, sequenced in a study of CD8+CD57+ T cells in acquired aplastic anemia. The study profiled TCR beta VDJ and CDR3 using genomic DNA as template. Using its own MiXCR run on the reads, TCRdb lists one record per CDR3 protein. Among around 130,000 distinct CDR3 sequences listed, about 50% were seen once. Patients included in sequencing had previously demonstrated CD8+CD57+ cell expansion by flow cytometry. Input material: sorted CD4+, CD8+, or CD8+CD57+ T cells (not recorded which) from PBMCs. These receptor sequences come from a human donor with aplastic anemia.

The chain recombines TRBV19 with TRBJ1-5; D is perhaps TRBD1 (5 bases). V lost 10 bases, J lost 3 bases, and 22 bases lay in between. The CDR3 has 16 amino acids. From germline, CDR1 is LNHDA and CDR2 SQIVND (reference sequence). CDR3: CATRQWGRGDNQPQHF. DNA for the CDR3: TGTGCCACAAGACAGTGGGGACGCGGGGACAATCAGCCCCAGCATTTT. Combining the CDR3 with reference TRBV19 and TRBJ1-5 gives the whole variable domain DGGITQSPKYLFRKEGQNVTLSCEQNLNHDAMYWYRQDPGQGLRLIYYSQIVNDFQKGDIAEGYSVSREKKESFPLTVTSAQKNPTAFYLCATRQWGRGDNQPQHFGDGTRLSIL.

This clonotype was counted a few times. The J gene is TRBJ2-1, the V gene TRBV27, with 14 bases identical to TRBD2. Trimming took 4 bases from V and 2 from J; bases not matched to a gene: 1. Germline loops: CDR1 MNHEY, CDR2 SMNVEV (reference sequence). The CDR3 sequence is 16 residues long. CDR3 protein: CASSSGLAGAYNEQFF. In nucleotides, the CDR3 is TGTGCCAGCAGTTCGGGACTAGCGGGGGCCTACAATGAGCAGTTCTTC.

This chain connects TRBV24-1 to TRBJ2-2; 8 positions match TRBD2. Germline V CDR1 and CDR2: KGHDR, SFDVKD. The length of the CDR3 is 17 residues. The V segment lost 3 bases and the J segment 1 base; nucleotides outside the gene matches: 6. In DNA, the CDR3 is TGTGCCACCAGTGATCCGGGAGGGACTATGAACACCGGGGAGCTGTTTTTT. It encodes CATSDPGGTMNTGELFF.

The chain is built from TRBV6-1 and TRBJ1-1; tentatively, D is TRBD1 (5 bases). This CDR3 contains 14 residues. Trimming shortened V by 6 bases and J by 0 bases, and 11 bases separated the two germline ends. Germline V gene lookup returns CDR1 MNHNS and CDR2 SASEGT. CDR3 nucleotide sequence: TGTGCCAGCAGACCCGGGGCAGTGAACACTGAAGCTTTCTTT. This translates into CASRPGAVNTEAFF.

The V call is TRBV4-1, the J call TRBJ2-7, with 11 bases matching TRBD2. Trimming removed 3 bases from V and 3 bases from J; junction bases left unmatched: 10. The CDR3 totals 17 residues. CDR1 and CDR2 (germline): MGHRA, YSYEKL. The CDR3: CASSHVMSGTSGYEQYF. In DNA, the CDR3 is TGCGCCAGCAGCCACGTTATGAGTGGGACTAGCGGCTACGAGCAGTACTTC.